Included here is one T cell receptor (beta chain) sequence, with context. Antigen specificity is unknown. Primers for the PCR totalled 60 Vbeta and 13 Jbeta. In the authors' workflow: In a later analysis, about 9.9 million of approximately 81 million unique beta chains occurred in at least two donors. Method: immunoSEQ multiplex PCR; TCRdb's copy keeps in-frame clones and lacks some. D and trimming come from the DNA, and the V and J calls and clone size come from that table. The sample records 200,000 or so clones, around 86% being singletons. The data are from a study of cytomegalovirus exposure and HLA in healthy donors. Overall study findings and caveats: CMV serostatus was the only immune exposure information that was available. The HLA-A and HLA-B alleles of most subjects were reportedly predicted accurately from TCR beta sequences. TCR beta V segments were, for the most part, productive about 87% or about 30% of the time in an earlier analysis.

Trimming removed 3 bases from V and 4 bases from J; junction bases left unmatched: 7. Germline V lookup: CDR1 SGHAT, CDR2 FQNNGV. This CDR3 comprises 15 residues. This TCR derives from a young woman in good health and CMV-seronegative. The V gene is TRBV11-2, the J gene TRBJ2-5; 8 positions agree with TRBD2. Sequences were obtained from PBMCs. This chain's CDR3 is CASSLGLGGGETQYF. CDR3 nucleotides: TGTGCCAGCAGCTTGGGACTAGGGGGTGGAGAGACCCAGTACTTC.